The 7 T cell receptor beta chains below all came from one sample that was sequenced in a study of beta chain features in type 1 diabetes. For these receptors, no antigen is known. Of the isolated RNA, all was reverse transcribed, and so the sequenced material was expressed TCRB transcripts. Assay: immunoSEQ multiplex PCR; the TCRdb copy retains only in-frame clones and omits some. The table lists some 23,000 clones, about 71% of them singletons. Study findings and constraints: Across all four CD4+ subsets, people with type 1 diabetes showed modestly shorter TCRB CDR3s.

Sample: stem cell memory CD4+ T cells from blood. These receptors were taken from a woman in her forties with type 1 diabetes.

The chain links TRBV9 to TRBJ1-1; D unresolved. V was cut by 4 bases and J by 10 bases, with 14 bases left in between. The CDR3 spans 12 residues. Germline V gene sequence: CDR1 SGDLS, CDR2 YYNGEE. This CDR3 reads CASSTPSRGAFF. DNA for the CDR3: TGTGCCAGCAGCACTCCGTCCCGCGGAGCTTTCTTT.

This clone was counted between two and nine times. This chain links TRBV7-3 with TRBJ2-1; the match to TRBD2 covers 16 bases. Germline loops: CDR1 SGHTA, CDR2 FQGTGA. The CDR3 extends over 20 amino acids. V lost 5 bases and J lost 1; bases outside the gene matches: 11. This CDR3 is CASSRGLAGGPGESYNEQFF. CDR3 DNA sequence: TGTGCCAGCAGCCGGGGACTAGCGGGAGGGCCAGGAGAGTCCTACAATGAGCAGTTCTTC.

The rearrangement links TRBV18 to TRBJ2-2, with D possibly being TRBD1 (6 bases). The CDR3 runs 17 residues. Trimming removed 0 bases at V and 3 bases at J, with 14 bases between. Germline CDR1 and CDR2: KGHSH and LQKENI. Here the CDR3 reads CASSPPQGGVHTGELFF. CDR3 nucleotide sequence: TGTGCCAGCTCACCACCACAGGGTGGGGTTCACACCGGGGAGCTGTTTTTT.

As DNA, the CDR3 is TGCGCCAGCAGCCAAGGGGTCGGGATAGGCTTCCGGGAGTTCTTC. Its protein is CASSQGVGIGFREFF. The J gene is TRBJ2-1, the V gene TRBV4-1; possibly TRBD2 for D (5 bases). The CDR3 has 15 amino acids. Germline CDR1 reads MGHRA; CDR2 reads YSYEKL. Trimming removed 1 base from V and 14 bases from J, with 21 bases in between.

Only a few counts were recorded for this clone. Here the CDR3 reads CASSGQGTNTEAFF. CDR3 in DNA: TGTGCCAGCAGCGGGCAGGGCACCAACACTGAAGCTTTCTTT. The chain combines TRBV4-2 with TRBJ1-1, with D perhaps TRBD1 (5 bases). V dropped 5 bases and J dropped 2 bases, with 12 bases sitting between them. This CDR3 contains 14 residues. Looked up from germline, CDR1 is LGHNA and CDR2 is YNFKEQ.

The sample holds a few counts of this clone. V is TRBV19 and J is TRBJ2-3; 10 bases are shared with TRBD1. Germline values: CDR1 LNHDA, CDR2 SQIVND (reference sequence). Trimming at V came to 9 bases and at J to 0 bases, leaving 3 bases not matched to a gene. The CDR3 runs to 14 residues. The CDR3 sequence: CASGQGVSTDTQYF. The CDR3 region has the DNA TGTGCCAGCGGACAGGGGGTCAGCACAGATACGCAGTATTTT.

The chain couples TRBV7-2 to TRBJ1-1, with a tentative D call TRBD1 (6 bases). The CDR3 is made up of 15 amino acids. Germline assignment: CDR1 SGHTA and CDR2 FQGNSA. V dropped 2 bases and J dropped 1 base, with 11 bases sitting between them. CDR3 sequence: CASSLRAGANTEAFF. CDR3 in DNA: TGTGCCAGCAGCTTAAGGGCAGGGGCGAACACTGAAGCTTTCTTT.